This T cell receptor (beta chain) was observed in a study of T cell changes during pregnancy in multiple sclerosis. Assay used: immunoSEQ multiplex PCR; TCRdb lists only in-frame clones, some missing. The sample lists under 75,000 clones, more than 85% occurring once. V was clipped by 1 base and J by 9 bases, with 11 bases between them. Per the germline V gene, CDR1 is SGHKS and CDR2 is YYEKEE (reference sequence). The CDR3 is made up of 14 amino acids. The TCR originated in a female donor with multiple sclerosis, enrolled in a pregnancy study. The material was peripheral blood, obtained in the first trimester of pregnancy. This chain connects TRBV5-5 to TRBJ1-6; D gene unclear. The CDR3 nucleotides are TGTGCCAGCAGCTTGATTGGGGAGCCTTCACCCCTCCACTTT. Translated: CASSLIGEPSPLHF. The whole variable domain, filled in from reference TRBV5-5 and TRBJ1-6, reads DAGVTQSPTHLIKTRGQQVTLRCSPISGHKSVSWYQQVLGQGPQFIFQYYEKEERGRGNFPDRFSARQFPNYSSELNVNALLLGDSALYLCASSLIGEPSPLHFGNGTRLTVT.